These 28 T cell receptor beta chains came from one sample sequenced in a study of identical twins. MiXCR, run by TCRdb on the 5' RACE reads, gives a single entry per CDR3 protein. The table lists approximately 700,000 distinct CDR3 sequences, 5.5% to 6.5% of them singletons. Sequenced input: naive T cells sorted from blood. The receptors stem from a man younger than 35 in good health.

About this clonotype: It may be a read error: a sequence one base away is much more abundant. This chain joins TRBV30 and TRBJ1-4; tentative D call: TRBD1 (5 bases). CDR1 and CDR2 (germline): GTSNPN, SVGIG (reference sequence). The CDR3 length is 14 residues. CDR3 bases: TGTGCCTGGAGTGTACTAGGGGTCAGGGAAAAACTGTATTTT. It codes for CAWSVLGVREKLYF. The full variable domain, completed using reference TRBV30 and TRBJ1-4, is SQTIHQWPATLVQPVGSPLSLECTVEGTSNPNLYWYRQAAGRGLQLLFYSVGIGQISSEVPQNLSASRPQDRQFILSSKKLLLSDSGFYLCAWSVLGVREKLYFGSGTQLSVL.

This clonotype showed up just a few times. This chain joins TRBV6-2 or TRBV6-3 and TRBJ1-5, with 8 bases lining up with TRBD1. The CDR3 contains 13 residues. CDR1 MNHEY and CDR2 SVGEGT come from the germline V gene. The V gene end was trimmed by 5 bases and the J gene end by 7 bases; junction bases not matched to a gene: 4. The CDR3 nucleotides are TGTGCCAGCAGTCGACAGGGGCACCAGCCCCAGCATTTT. Translated, it gives CASSRQGHQPQHF.

The chain joins TRBV2 to TRBJ1-5; 9 bases map to TRBD1. J was trimmed by 4 bases and V by 6 bases; bases with no gene match: 7. Germline values: CDR1 SNHLY, CDR2 FYNNEI. The CDR3 extends over 15 amino acids. In DNA, the CDR3 is TGTGCCAGCAGCGGGACAGGGACTCTTAATCAGCCCCAGCATTTT. This sequence encodes CASSGTGTLNQPQHF.

This clonotype was observed a few times. The rearrangement uses TRBV5-1 and TRBJ2-3, with 8 bases matching TRBD1. The CDR3 loop spans 14 amino acids. The junction had 4 bases not matched to a gene; V was cut back by 4 bases and J by 3 bases. Germline-derived CDR1 and CDR2 are SGHRS and YFSETQ. CDR3 in amino acids: CASSVTGDTDTQYF. The DNA for the CDR3 is TGCGCCAGCAGCGTGACAGGGGATACAGATACGCAGTATTTT.

V usage is TRBV20-1 and J usage is TRBJ2-4; 8 bases fit TRBD2. J lost 8 bases, V lost 3 bases, and 12 bases had no gene match. CDR3 length: 15 residues. In germline, CDR1 is DFQATT, CDR2 SNEGSKA (reference sequence). The CDR3 bases are TGCAGTGCTAGTGGTTATGACGGGAGGGCCGACATTCAGTACTTC. Translated, it gives CSASGYDGRADIQYF.

The table lists this clonotype with many counts. This chain links TRBV15 with TRBJ2-5, with D tentatively TRBD2 (5 bases). The V end lost 0 bases, the J end lost 5 bases, and 13 bases lay between the germline ends. CDR1 is LNHNV and CDR2 is YYDKDF in the germline V gene (reference sequence). The CDR3 has 15 amino acids. This CDR3 reads CATSRDITSTETQYF. CDR3 sequence (DNA): TGTGCCACCAGCAGAGATATAACTAGTACGGAGACCCAGTACTTC.

This clonotype was seen many times. The chain has TRBV10-1 and TRBJ1-1; 11 nucleotides match TRBD1. V lost 8 bases, J lost 4 bases, and 6 bases stayed unmatched. The germline CDR1 and CDR2 sequences are WNHNN and SYGVQD (reference sequence). The CDR3 is 14 residues long. Here the CDR3 DNA reads TGCGCCAGCTCCGGGACAGGGGGAAGCACTGAAGCTTTCTTT. This translates into CASSGTGGSTEAFF.

This chain connects TRBV5-1 to TRBJ2-1; D is perhaps TRBD2 (5 bases). The germline CDR1 and CDR2 sequences are SGHRS and YFSETQ. V lost 1 base to trimming and J lost 5 bases, with 10 bases between them. The CDR3 has 14 amino acids. CDR3 bases: TGCGCCAGCAGCTTGCAGCCTAGCAACAATGAGCAGTTCTTC. Its translation: CASSLQPSNNEQFF.

This clonotype has ten or more counts. This chain joins TRBV4-3 and TRBJ1-4, with a tentative D call TRBD1 (5 bases). Germline V gives CDR1 LGHNA, CDR2 YSLEER. The V end was cut by 5 bases, the J end by 0 bases, with 13 bases between. CDR3 length: 16 residues. The CDR3 sequence: CASSKGAWSTNEKLFF. CDR3 DNA sequence: TGCGCCAGCAGCAAAGGGGCTTGGTCAACTAATGAAAAACTGTTTTTT.

J is TRBJ2-1 and V is TRBV7-2; 9 nucleotides agree with TRBD2. This CDR3 is 13 amino acids long. Looked up from germline, CDR1 is SGHTA and CDR2 is FQGNSA. Germline trimming cut 1 base from V and 10 bases from J; bases unmatched to any gene: 2. The CDR3, as DNA: TGTGCCAGCAGCTTAGAGCGGGAGGACGAGCAGTTCTTC. This codes for CASSLEREDEQFF.

This clonotype turned up a few times. V gene TRBV29-1 combines with J gene TRBJ2-1; 7 nucleotides align to TRBD1. Trimming took 7 bases from V and 3 from J; bases not matched to a gene: 9. CDR3 length: 14 amino acids. Germline lookup yields CDR1 SQVTM and CDR2 ANQGSEA. CDR3 coding DNA: TGCAGCGGATATACAGGGGTCCTCTACAATGAGCAGTTCTTC. This translates into CSGYTGVLYNEQFF.

This clonotype was observed at least ten times. The rearrangement joins TRBV7-9 to TRBJ2-1; unclear D gene. Germline assignment: CDR1 SEHNR and CDR2 FQNEAQ (reference sequence). The CDR3 is made up of 15 amino acids. The ends were cut back, 5 bases at V and 0 bases at J, with 11 bases in the middle. CDR3 coding DNA: TGTGCCAGCAGCCCCACCTTAAGCTCCTACAATGAGCAGTTCTTC. Translating it yields CASSPTLSSYNEQFF.

The J gene is TRBJ2-3, the V gene TRBV28, with 12 positions matching TRBD1. CDR1 is MDHEN and CDR2 is SYDVKM in the germline V gene. V was clipped by 7 bases and J by 7 bases; unmatched bases: 6. This CDR3 has 14 residues. Here the CDR3 reads CASIPGQGAHTQYF. CDR3 sequence (DNA): TGTGCCAGCATACCGGGACAGGGGGCTCATACGCAGTATTTT. The whole variable domain, remainder taken from reference TRBV28 and TRBJ2-3, is DVKVTQSSRYLVKRTGEKVFLECVQDMDHENMFWYRQDPGLGLRLIYFSYDVKMKEKGDIPEGYSVSREKKERFSLILESASTNQTSMYLCASIPGQGAHTQYFGPGTRLTVL.

This clonotype has a handful of counts. CDR3 loop: CATSREPAGTLGNEQFF. The CDR3 DNA reads as TGTGCCACCAGCAGAGAACCGGCAGGTACGCTGGGCAATGAGCAGTTCTTC. V and J are TRBV15 and TRBJ2-1; unclear D gene. Germline V gene sequence: CDR1 LNHNV, CDR2 YYDKDF (reference sequence). The CDR3 is 17 amino acids. Trimming pared 0 bases from V and 6 bases from J, leaving 18 bases between.

V usage is TRBV19 and J usage is TRBJ2-1, with TRBD2 matching over 8 bases. With 5 bases clipped from V and 9 bases from J, the junction kept 6 bases outside the gene matches. The CDR3 covers 13 residues. CDR1 LNHDA and CDR2 SQIVND come from the germline V gene (reference sequence). The CDR3 protein is CASSHGLAAEQFF. The CDR3 coding sequence is TGTGCCAGTAGTCACGGACTAGCCGCTGAGCAGTTCTTC.

This clonotype has ten or more counts. V and J are TRBV12-3 or TRBV12-4 and TRBJ1-2; D ambiguous. This CDR3 spans 13 amino acids. Trimming stripped 7 bases from V and 8 bases from J, with 17 bases between. The CDR3 spells CASNPGVKEGYTF. CDR3 nucleotides: TGTGCCAGCAATCCTGGGGTTAAGGAAGGCTACACCTTC.

In its sample, this clonotype was seen many times. This chain uses TRBV10-3 with TRBJ2-5; D perhaps matches TRBD1 (6 bases). The CDR3 spans 13 residues. With 6 bases removed from V and 1 base from J, the gap between germline ends came to 9 bases. The germline CDR1 and CDR2 sequences are ENHRY and SYGVKD. CDR3 sequence reads: CAISGDIQETQYF. As DNA, the CDR3 is TGTGCCATCAGCGGGGACATCCAAGAGACCCAGTACTTC.

Ten or more counts support this clonotype. V gene TRBV20-1 combines with J gene TRBJ2-3; 9 positions match TRBD2. CDR1 DFQATT and CDR2 SNEGSKA come from the germline V gene (reference sequence). The CDR3 sequence is 14 residues long. After removal of 5 bases from V and 2 bases from J, the junction contained 5 bases not matched to a gene. The DNA for the CDR3 is TGCAGTGCTGGAGCGGGAGGCTACACAGATACGCAGTATTTT. As protein: CSAGAGGYTDTQYF.

The sample holds many counts of this clonotype. V gene TRBV24-1 combines with J gene TRBJ1-1; no clear D gene. V was trimmed by 7 bases and J by 3 bases, leaving 11 bases between them. The CDR3 sequence is 13 residues long. Germline loops: CDR1 KGHDR, CDR2 SFDVKD. The CDR3 loop is CATRETVYTEAFF. The DNA of the CDR3 is TGTGCCACCAGGGAAACAGTCTACACTGAAGCTTTCTTT.

At least ten counts were recorded for this clonotype. This chain joins TRBV29-1 and TRBJ2-7; D not resolved. V lost 6 bases to trimming and J lost 0 bases, with 6 bases between them. CDR3 size: 11 residues. CDR1 is SQVTM, CDR2 ANQGSEA, per germline. The CDR3 DNA follows: TGCAGCGTCGGAGTCTCCTACGAGCAGTACTTC. Amino acid sequence: CSVGVSYEQYF.

This clonotype came up many times. This chain joins TRBV4-1 and TRBJ1-5; no reliable D call. V was pared by 0 bases and J by 3 bases, with 9 bases between. The CDR3 length is 15 residues. From germline, CDR1 is MGHRA and CDR2 YSYEKL. Here the CDR3 DNA reads TGCGCCAGCAGCCAAGATCCCGGTTTCAATCAGCCCCAGCATTTT. Translated: CASSQDPGFNQPQHF.

This clonotype came up many times. V and J are TRBV20-1 and TRBJ2-5; 10 nucleotides align to TRBD2. This CDR3 region has 17 residues. Trimming at V came to 4 bases and at J to 1 base, leaving 12 bases not matched to a gene. From germline, CDR1 is DFQATT and CDR2 SNEGSKA (reference sequence). The CDR3 loop reads CSAILVGLAVTQETQYF. DNA for the CDR3: TGCAGTGCTATACTAGTTGGACTAGCGGTCACCCAAGAGACCCAGTACTTC.

The chain carries TRBV20-1 and TRBJ2-7; 9 nucleotides line up with TRBD2. V shed 6 bases and J 2 bases; nucleotides not matched to a gene: 8. Per germline, CDR1 DFQATT and CDR2 SNEGSKA (reference sequence). CDR3 length equals 14 residues. The CDR3 nucleotides read TGCAGTGCGCTATGGAGCGGGAGGCCCTACGAGCAGTACTTC. This sequence encodes CSALWSGRPYEQYF.

This clonotype was seen repeatedly, ten times or more. This CDR3 is CASTLGQGATEAFF. The CDR3 DNA follows: TGTGCCAGTACCCTCGGACAGGGGGCCACTGAAGCTTTCTTT. V is TRBV19 and J is TRBJ1-1, with 11 bases fitting TRBD1. This CDR3 spans 14 amino acids. Losses at the gene ends were 7 bases for V and 4 bases for J; bases not matched to a gene: 5. In germline, CDR1 is LNHDA, CDR2 SQIVND (reference sequence).

The chain links TRBV20-1 to TRBJ1-2; D is unclear. This CDR3 comprises 14 residues. Germline V gene data show CDR1 as DFQATT and CDR2 as SNEGSKA (reference sequence). V was trimmed by 0 bases and J by 3 bases, leaving 11 bases between them. Here the CDR3 reads CSARDISGYYGYTF. Written as DNA, the CDR3 is TGCAGTGCTAGAGATATATCCGGGTACTATGGCTACACCTTC.

The chain has TRBV12-3 or TRBV12-4 and TRBJ2-2, with 15 bases fitting TRBD2. V shed 0 bases, J shed 1 base, and the junction held 3 bases outside the gene matches. CDR3 size: 19 residues. This CDR3 reads CASSLASGLAGGNTGELFF. In DNA form, the CDR3 reads TGTGCCAGCAGTTTAGCTTCGGGACTAGCGGGAGGGAACACCGGGGAGCTGTTTTTT.

There are a few counts of this clonotype. This CDR3 is CASSSVGGTYNEQFF. Written as DNA, the CDR3 is TGCGCCAGCAGCTCGGTGGGGGGGACCTACAATGAGCAGTTCTTC. The chain carries TRBV5-1 and TRBJ2-1, with 7 nucleotides matching TRBD2. V dropped 3 bases and J dropped 2; count of bases not matched to a gene: 5. The CDR3 length is 15 residues. Per germline, CDR1 SGHRS and CDR2 YFSETQ.

This clonotype occurred many times. The V gene is TRBV5-1, the J gene TRBJ2-1; D possibly corresponds to TRBD2 (6 bases). The V end was cut by 3 bases, the J end by 2 bases, with 15 bases between. Germline assignment: CDR1 SGHRS and CDR2 YFSETQ. This CDR3 has 16 amino acids. CDR3 sequence reads: CASSSSGTGAYNEQFF. The CDR3 bases are TGCGCCAGCAGCTCTTCCGGGACTGGGGCCTACAATGAGCAGTTCTTC.